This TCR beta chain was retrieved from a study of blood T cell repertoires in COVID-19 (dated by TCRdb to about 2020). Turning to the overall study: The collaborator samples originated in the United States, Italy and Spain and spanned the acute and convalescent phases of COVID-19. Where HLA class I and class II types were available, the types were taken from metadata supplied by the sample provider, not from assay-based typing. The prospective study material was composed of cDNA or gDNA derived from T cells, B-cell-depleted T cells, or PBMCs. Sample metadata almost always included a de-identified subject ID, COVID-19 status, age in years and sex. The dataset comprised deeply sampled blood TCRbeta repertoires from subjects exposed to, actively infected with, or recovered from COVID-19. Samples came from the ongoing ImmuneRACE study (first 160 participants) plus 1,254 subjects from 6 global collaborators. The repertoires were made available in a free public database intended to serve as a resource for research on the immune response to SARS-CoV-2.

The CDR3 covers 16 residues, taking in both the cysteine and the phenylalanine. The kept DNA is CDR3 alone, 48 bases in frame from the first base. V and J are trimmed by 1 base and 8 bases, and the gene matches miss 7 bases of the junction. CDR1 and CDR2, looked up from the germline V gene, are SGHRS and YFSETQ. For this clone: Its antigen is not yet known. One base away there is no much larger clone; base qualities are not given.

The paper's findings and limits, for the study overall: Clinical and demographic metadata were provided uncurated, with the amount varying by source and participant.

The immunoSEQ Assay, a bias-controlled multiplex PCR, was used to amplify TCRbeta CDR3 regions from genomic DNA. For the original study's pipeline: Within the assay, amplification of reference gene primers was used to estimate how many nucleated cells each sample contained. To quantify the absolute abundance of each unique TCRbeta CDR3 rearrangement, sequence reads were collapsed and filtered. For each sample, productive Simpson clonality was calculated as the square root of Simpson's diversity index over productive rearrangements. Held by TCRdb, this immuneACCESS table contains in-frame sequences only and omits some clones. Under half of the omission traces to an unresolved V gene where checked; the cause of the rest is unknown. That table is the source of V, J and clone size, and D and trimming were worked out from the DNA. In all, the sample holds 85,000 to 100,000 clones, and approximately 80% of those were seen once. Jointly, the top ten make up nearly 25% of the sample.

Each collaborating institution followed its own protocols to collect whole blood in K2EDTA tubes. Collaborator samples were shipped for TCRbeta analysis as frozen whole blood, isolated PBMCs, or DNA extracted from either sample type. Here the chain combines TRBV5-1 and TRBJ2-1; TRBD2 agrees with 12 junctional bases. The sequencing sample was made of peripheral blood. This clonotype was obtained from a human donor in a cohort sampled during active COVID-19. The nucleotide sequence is TGCGCCAGCAGCTTGTTTCTAGCGGGGGGGCCCGATGAGCAGTTCTTC. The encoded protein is CASSLFLAGGPDEQFF.